The 32 T cell receptor beta chains in this list originate from one sample, sequenced in a study of shared clonotypes between healthy human individuals. Produced via immunoSEQ multiplex PCR; TCRdb's table is partial and in-frame only. In the table there are hundreds of thousands of clones, roughly 79% of which are singletons. What was sequenced was PBMCs. These receptors all come from a woman aged 35 to 49 in good health. Some clones in this sample may be carry-over from other donors' samples.

This clone appeared a few times. V is TRBV7-9 and J is TRBJ2-7, with unresolved D. V was pared by 3 bases and J by 0 bases, with 3 bases between. From germline, CDR1 is SEHNR and CDR2 FQNEAQ (reference sequence). The CDR3 contains 12 residues. This chain's CDR3 is CASSFSSYEQYF. The CDR3 coding sequence is TGTGCCAGCAGCTTCAGCTCCTACGAGCAGTACTTC. The variable domain in full, completed from reference TRBV7-9 and TRBJ2-7, reads DTGVSQNPRHKITKRGQNVTFRCDPISEHNRLYWYRQTLGQGPEFLTYFQNEAQLEKSRLLSDRFSAERPKGSFSTLEIQRTEQGDSAMYLCASSFSSYEQYFGPGTRLTVT.

Here the CDR3 reads CASSERAFGGEQYF. Here the CDR3 DNA reads TGTGCCAGCAGTGAACGGGCCTTTGGGGGCGAGCAGTACTTC. The chain joins TRBV6-1 to TRBJ2-7; D could derive from TRBD1 or TRBD2 (5 bases each). Per germline, CDR1 MNHNS and CDR2 SASEGT. The CDR3 is made up of 14 amino acids. V lost 2 bases and J 6 bases, leaving 14 bases between the germline ends.

The V and J genes are TRBV25-1 and TRBJ2-5, with 9 bases identical to TRBD2. Trimming took 2 bases from V and 4 from J; bases not matched to a gene: 2. Per germline, CDR1 MGHDK and CDR2 SYGVNS. The length of the CDR3 is 14 residues. As DNA, the CDR3 is TGTGCCAGCAGTGAAGCGACTAGCGGAGAGACCCAGTACTTC. Translating gives CASSEATSGETQYF.

The chain recombines TRBV7-2 with TRBJ2-7, with D hard to call. Germline V gene data show CDR1 as SGHTA and CDR2 as FQGNSA. V was shortened by 2 bases and J by 1 base, with 9 bases between the two germline ends. The CDR3 is 14 residues long. The CDR3, as DNA: TGTGCCAGCAGCTTATACCCTTTTTCCTACGAGCAGTACTTC. Amino acid sequence: CASSLYPFSYEQYF.

The genes are TRBV27 and TRBJ1-5, with D possibly being TRBD1 (5 bases). CDR3 size: 16 residues. Deletions cut 2 bases from V and 5 bases from J, with 16 bases between. Per germline, CDR1 MNHEY and CDR2 SMNVEV (reference sequence). CDR3 nucleotide sequence: TGTGCCAGCAGTTTACAGTTCGGGCAGGGCCATCAGCCCCAGCATTTT. Its protein is CASSLQFGQGHQPQHF.

The genes are TRBV15 and TRBJ2-7; 7 positions agree with TRBD1. Trimming at V came to 0 bases and at J to 1 base, leaving 6 bases not matched to a gene. The germline V gene has CDR1 LNHNV and CDR2 YYDKDF (reference sequence). This CDR3 has 16 amino acids. The CDR3 loop is CATSRDNIQGSYEQYF. The CDR3 DNA reads TGTGCCACCAGCAGAGATAATATACAGGGGTCCTACGAGCAGTACTTC. Based on the CDR3 plus reference TRBV15 and TRBJ2-7, the full variable domain is DAMVIQNPRYQVTQFGKPVTLSCSQTLNHNVMYWYQQKSSQAPKLLFHYYDKDFNNEADTPDNFQSRRPNTSFCFLDIRSPGLGDTAMYLCATSRDNIQGSYEQYFGPGTRLTVT.

V is TRBV28 and J is TRBJ2-7; D is tentatively TRBD1 or TRBD2 (5 bases each). V was cut by 3 bases and J by 6 bases, with 21 bases left in between. Germline assignment: CDR1 MDHEN and CDR2 SYDVKM. This CDR3 has 16 amino acids. DNA for the CDR3: TGTGCCAGCAGTTTGTCGTTGATCAGGGCGGGCTCCGAGCAGTACTTC. It translates to CASSLSLIRAGSEQYF.

Worth noting for this clone: Distinct nucleotide sequences in the sample also encode this CDR3. The V and J genes are TRBV5-1 and TRBJ1-1, with TRBD1 matching 8 bases. The CDR3 has 15 residues. The germline V gene encodes CDR1 SGHRS and CDR2 YFSETQ. V was pared by 4 bases and J by 0 bases, with 5 bases of the junction left unmatched. The CDR3 DNA is TGCGCCAGCAGCGTCGACAGGGGAATGAACACTGAAGCTTTCTTT. This sequence encodes CASSVDRGMNTEAFF.

The chain employs TRBV7-3 and TRBJ2-2; TRBD1 aligns across 7 bases. This CDR3 spans 14 amino acids. V was pared by 6 bases and J by 4 bases, with 5 bases of the junction left unmatched. Germline CDR1 reads SGHTA; CDR2 reads FQGTGA. The CDR3, as DNA: TGTGCCAGCAGACAAGACAGGGTCACCGGGGAGCTGTTTTTT. Translating gives CASRQDRVTGELFF.

The chain uses TRBV5-6 and TRBJ2-2, with a tentative D call TRBD1 (6 bases). Germline assignment: CDR1 SGHDT and CDR2 YYEEEE. V shed 2 bases and J shed 0 bases, with 11 bases lying between them. This CDR3 is 16 amino acids long. The CDR3 sequence is CASSFGDNANTGELFF. In DNA form, the CDR3 reads TGTGCCAGCAGCTTCGGGGACAACGCGAACACCGGGGAGCTGTTTTTT.

The gene calls are TRBV10-1 and TRBJ2-1; TRBD2 matches 7 bases. The length of the CDR3 is 14 residues. V lost 4 bases and J lost 10; bases outside the gene matches: 10. Germline CDR1 and CDR2: WNHNN and SYGVQD (reference sequence). CDR3 DNA sequence: TGCGCCAGCAGTGTCCTAGCGGAGCCGGCGGAGCAGTTCTTC. Its translation is CASSVLAEPAEQFF.

This chain connects TRBV6-1 to TRBJ2-2; D may be TRBD1 (6 bases). The CDR3 is 15 amino acids. In germline, CDR1 is MNHNS, CDR2 SASEGT. Trimming took off 7 bases at V and 0 bases at J, with 12 bases between the two ends. The CDR3 loop reads CASNSQGSNTGELFF. CDR3 sequence (DNA): TGTGCCAGCAACTCACAGGGTTCGAACACCGGGGAGCTGTTTTTT.

V gene TRBV6-6 combines with J gene TRBJ1-1, with a tentative D call TRBD1 (5 bases). Between the trimmed V and J ends, which lost 7 bases and 1 base, there was a span of 16 bases. The CDR3 has 15 amino acids. Germline values: CDR1 MNHNY, CDR2 SVGAGI (reference sequence). CDR3 sequence reads: CASTAGGPKNTEAFF. CDR3 DNA: TGTGCCAGCACCGCCGGGGGACCGAAGAACACTGAAGCTTTCTTT.

This chain links TRBV19 with TRBJ1-4, with D hard to call. V lost 0 bases and J 8 bases, leaving 10 bases between the germline ends. The CDR3 length is 14 residues. Germline V CDR1 and CDR2: LNHDA, SQIVND (reference sequence). The CDR3 loop reads CASSIDDGFEKLFF. In DNA form, the CDR3 reads TGTGCCAGTAGTATAGACGACGGCTTCGAAAAACTGTTTTTT.

V is TRBV7-2 and J is TRBJ2-7; either TRBD1 or TRBD2 may fit D (5 bases each). The V and J ends lost 5 bases and 5 bases respectively, with 19 bases between them. Germline V gives CDR1 SGHTA, CDR2 FQGNSA. The CDR3 runs to 15 residues. Here the CDR3 DNA reads TGTGCCAGCAGCCCCGGGACGGCACTTGGGAACGAGCAGTACTTC. This translates into CASSPGTALGNEQYF.

V is TRBV5-4 and J is TRBJ2-1, with TRBD1 identical over 7 bases. This CDR3 is 15 amino acids long. CDR1 and CDR2 from the germline V gene are SGHNT and YYREEE (reference sequence). The J segment lost 5 bases and the V segment lost 4 bases, leaving 9 bases of the junction unmatched. The CDR3 region is CASSPLGQLNNEQFF. The CDR3 DNA follows: TGTGCCAGCAGCCCTCTGGGACAGTTGAACAATGAGCAGTTCTTC.

The V call is TRBV4-1, the J call TRBJ2-7; D might be TRBD1 (6 bases). The V end was cut by 2 bases, the J end by 5 bases, with 16 bases between. The germline CDR1 and CDR2 sequences are MGHRA and YSYEKL. CDR3 length: 15 residues. CDR3 amino acids: CASSQFHRDGDEQYF. In DNA form, the CDR3 reads TGCGCCAGCAGCCAATTTCACAGGGACGGCGACGAGCAGTACTTC.

This chain joins TRBV7-9 and TRBJ2-1; TRBD2 matches 15 bases. CDR3 size: 17 residues. The germline V gene encodes CDR1 SEHNR and CDR2 FQNEAQ (reference sequence). With 5 bases clipped from V and 5 bases from J, the junction kept 7 bases outside the gene matches. The CDR3 loop reads CASSTGLAGGGDNEQFF. CDR3 DNA: TGTGCCAGCAGCACCGGACTAGCGGGAGGGGGTGACAATGAGCAGTTCTTC.

The chain links TRBV2 to TRBJ2-7; TRBD1 agrees at 12 bases. Germline CDR1 reads SNHLY; CDR2 reads FYNNEI. The J segment lost 7 bases and the V segment lost 6 bases, leaving 10 bases of the junction unmatched. This CDR3 has 15 amino acids. The CDR3 here is CASSRDRGRSGEQYF. The CDR3 DNA sequence: TGTGCCAGCAGCCGGGACAGGGGGCGGTCTGGAGAGCAGTACTTC.

A word on this clone: It may be a read error: a sequence one base away is much more abundant. Different DNA sequences within this sample yield the same CDR3. V and J are TRBV30 and TRBJ1-2; D gene unclear. Germline CDR1 and CDR2: GTSNPN and SVGIG (reference sequence). The CDR3 sequence is 12 residues long. V lost 0 bases and J lost 8, with 10 bases in between. In DNA, the CDR3 is TGTGCCTGGAGTGTCTCTGGATACGGCTACACCTTC. This codes for CAWSVSGYGYTF.

The chain carries TRBV10-3 and TRBJ2-7, with 9 bases fitting TRBD2. The DNA end is more similar to TRBJ2-1, so the J call may be wrong. This CDR3 is built from 13 residues. Germline V lookup: CDR1 ENHRY, CDR2 SYGVKD. CDR3: CATQRGANNEQFF. The CDR3 DNA reads as TGTGCCACCCAGCGGGGGGCCAACAATGAGCAGTTCTTC.

V gene TRBV7-3 combines with J gene TRBJ2-5; D may correspond to TRBD1 or TRBD2 (5 bases each). The V end lost 3 bases, the J end lost 7 bases, and 12 bases lay between the germline ends. CDR1 is SGHTA, CDR2 FQGTGA, per germline. This CDR3 contains 13 residues. CDR3 loop: CASSFQGGGTQYF. The CDR3 DNA is TGTGCCAGCAGCTTCCAGGGTGGGGGGACCCAGTACTTC.

This clone was found a few times. DNA of the CDR3: TGTGCCAGCAACCGGGGACAGGATAACACTGAAGCTTTCTTT. Translation: CASNRGQDNTEAFF. The rearrangement links TRBV6-6 to TRBJ1-1, with 8 bases aligning to TRBD1. The ends lost 7 bases at V and 2 bases at J; junction bases unmatched: 6. This CDR3 spans 14 amino acids. Germline CDR1 reads MNHNY; CDR2 reads SVGAGI (reference sequence).

This clone was detected only once. CDR3 bases: TGCGCCAGCAGCCTAGACCCACCTACAGGGGACAATGAGCAGTTCTTC. It codes for CASSLDPPTGDNEQFF. The chain joins TRBV5-1 to TRBJ2-1, with TRBD1 matching over 7 bases. V lost 4 bases, J lost 5 bases, and 12 bases stayed unmatched. The CDR3 runs to 16 residues. Germline V gene sequence: CDR1 SGHRS, CDR2 YFSETQ.

This clone was observed a handful of times. The rearrangement links TRBV9 to TRBJ2-1; D is unclear. CDR3 length equals 17 residues. The V gene's germline CDR1 is SGDLS and CDR2 YYNGEE. The ends were cut back, 0 bases at V and 7 bases at J, with 20 bases in the middle. CDR3 DNA sequence: TGTGCCAGCAGCGTAGAAGGATGTCTGGCGGTTGATAATGAGCAGTTCTTC. It translates to CASSVEGCLAVDNEQFF.

This clone was recorded at least ten times. This chain uses TRBV15 with TRBJ2-3; D is tentatively TRBD1 or TRBD2 (5 bases each). With 0 bases removed from V and 2 bases from J, the gap between germline ends came to 9 bases. Germline V CDR1 and CDR2: LNHNV, YYDKDF (reference sequence). CDR3 length equals 15 residues. The CDR3 here is CATSREGEATDTQYF. CDR3 DNA: TGTGCCACCAGCAGAGAGGGGGAAGCCACAGATACGCAGTATTTT. The variable domain in full, completed from reference TRBV15 and TRBJ2-3, reads DAMVIQNPRYQVTQFGKPVTLSCSQTLNHNVMYWYQQKSSQAPKLLFHYYDKDFNNEADTPDNFQSRRPNTSFCFLDIRSPGLGDTAMYLCATSREGEATDTQYFGPGTRLTVL.

The V and J genes are TRBV5-1 and TRBJ2-7, with D perhaps assigned TRBD1 or TRBD2 (5 bases each). Germline V gene sequence: CDR1 SGHRS, CDR2 YFSETQ. The CDR3 covers 13 residues. The V and J ends lost 4 bases and 5 bases respectively, with 13 bases between them. The DNA of the CDR3 is TGCGCCAGCAGCCCCGGGACGAGGAACGAGCAGTACTTC. It yields the protein CASSPGTRNEQYF.

This chain uses TRBV6-1 with TRBJ1-5; D ambiguous. Trimming stripped 6 bases from V and 8 bases from J, with 5 bases between. Germline-derived CDR1 and CDR2 are MNHNS and SASEGT. The CDR3 spans 10 residues. CDR3 sequence: CASSREPQHF. The CDR3 DNA reads as TGTGCCAGCAGCCGGGAGCCCCAGCATTTT.

CDR3 in DNA: TGTGCCAGCAGGCAAGTGGGGTTTACTGGGGCCAACGTCCTGACTTTC. Protein product: CASRQVGFTGANVLTF. The chain joins TRBV6-6 to TRBJ2-6; unclear D gene. This CDR3 comprises 16 residues. CDR1 and CDR2 from the germline V gene are MNHNY and SVGAGI (reference sequence). The V gene lost 6 bases and the J gene lost 2 bases, with 14 bases spanning the gap.

With respect to this clone: The germline gene is not matched at one end of the junction; a read error may be the cause. This chain connects TRBV5-1 to TRBJ2-6, with 8 bases matching TRBD1. This CDR3 is 14 amino acids long. CDR1 is SGHRS and CDR2 is YFSETQ in the germline V gene. The CDR3 DNA is TGCGCCAGCAGCTCGCAGACAGGGGCAAACGTCCTGACTTTC. Residues: CASSSQTGANVLTF.

This rearrangement joins TRBV7-2 to TRBJ2-7, with D hard to call. Per germline, CDR1 SGHTA and CDR2 FQGNSA. V lost 1 base and J lost 3, with 10 bases in between. This CDR3 region has 14 residues. The CDR3 loop reads CASSLESQSYEQYF. CDR3 DNA: TGTGCCAGCAGCTTAGAATCCCAGAGCTACGAGCAGTACTTC.

This chain connects TRBV4-3 to TRBJ2-1; 10 bases align to TRBD2. V dropped 4 bases and J dropped 8; count of bases not matched to a gene: 11. The germline gives CDR1 LGHNA, CDR2 YSLEER. This CDR3 spans 16 amino acids. This chain's CDR3 is CASSRLPSGSFDEQFF. The CDR3 DNA reads TGCGCCAGCAGCCGCCTACCTAGCGGGAGTTTCGATGAGCAGTTCTTC.